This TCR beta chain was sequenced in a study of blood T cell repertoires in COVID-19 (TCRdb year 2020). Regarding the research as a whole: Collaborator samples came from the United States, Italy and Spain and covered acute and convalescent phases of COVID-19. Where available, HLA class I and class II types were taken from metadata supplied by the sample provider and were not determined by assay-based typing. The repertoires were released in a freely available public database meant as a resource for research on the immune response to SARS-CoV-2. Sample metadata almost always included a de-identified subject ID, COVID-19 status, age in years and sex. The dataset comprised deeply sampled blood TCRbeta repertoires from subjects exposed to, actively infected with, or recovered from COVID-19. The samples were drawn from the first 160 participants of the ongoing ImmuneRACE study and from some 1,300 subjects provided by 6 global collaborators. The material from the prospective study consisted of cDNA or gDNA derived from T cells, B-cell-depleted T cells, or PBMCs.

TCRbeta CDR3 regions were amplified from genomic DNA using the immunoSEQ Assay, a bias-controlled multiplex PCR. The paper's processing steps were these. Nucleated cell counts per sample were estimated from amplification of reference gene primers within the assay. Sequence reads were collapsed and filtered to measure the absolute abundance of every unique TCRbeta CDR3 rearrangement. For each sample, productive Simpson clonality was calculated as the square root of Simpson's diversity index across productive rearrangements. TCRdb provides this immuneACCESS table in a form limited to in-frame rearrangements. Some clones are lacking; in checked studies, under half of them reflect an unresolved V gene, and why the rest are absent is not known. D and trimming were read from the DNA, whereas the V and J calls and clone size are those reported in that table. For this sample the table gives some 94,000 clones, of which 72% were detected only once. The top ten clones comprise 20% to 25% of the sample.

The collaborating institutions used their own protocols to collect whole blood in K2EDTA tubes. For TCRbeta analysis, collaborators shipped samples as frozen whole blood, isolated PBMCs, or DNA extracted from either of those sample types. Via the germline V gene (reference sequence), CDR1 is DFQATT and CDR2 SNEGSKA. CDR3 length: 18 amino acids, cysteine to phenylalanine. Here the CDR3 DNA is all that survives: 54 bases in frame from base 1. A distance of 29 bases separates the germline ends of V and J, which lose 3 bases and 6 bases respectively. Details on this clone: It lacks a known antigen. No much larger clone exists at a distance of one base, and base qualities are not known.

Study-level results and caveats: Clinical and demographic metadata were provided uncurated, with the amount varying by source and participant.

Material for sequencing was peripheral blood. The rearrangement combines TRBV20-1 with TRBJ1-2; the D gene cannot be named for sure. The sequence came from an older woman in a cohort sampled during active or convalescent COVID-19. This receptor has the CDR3 CSASGIFRTTDGDHGYTF. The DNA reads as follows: TGCAGTGCTAGTGGAATTTTTAGAACGACTGACGGCGATCATGGCTACACCTTC.